The 10 T cell receptor beta chains in this list originate from one sample, sequenced in a study of PD-L1 blockade in urothelial cancer. The table came from immunoSEQ multiplex PCR; TCRdb's copy has only in-frame clones and leaves some out. Among 100,000 to 150,000 clones, about 82% were seen once, and the ten largest hold roughly 2.4%. Regarding time point: peripheral blood 6 weeks after treatment start. The source was PBMCs, collected around atezolizumab (anti-PD-L1) treatment. These receptors were obtained from a man aged 45-60 years with urothelial cancer.

DNA of the CDR3: TGTGCCAGCAGCGTGGCAGGGCAGGGGAAAAACGAGCAGTACTTC. Translating it yields CASSVAGQGKNEQYF. J is TRBJ2-7 and V is TRBV28, with D tentatively TRBD1 (6 bases). Germline values: CDR1 MDHEN, CDR2 SYDVKM. The CDR3 is 15 amino acids. V lost 6 bases to trimming and J lost 5 bases, with 20 bases between them.

V and J are TRBV14 and TRBJ2-7; 14 nucleotides match TRBD2. V shed 0 bases and J 5 bases; nucleotides not matched to a gene: 0. The V gene's germline CDR1 is SGHDN and CDR2 FVKESK. CDR3 size: 15 residues. The CDR3 DNA reads as TGTGCCAGCAGCCAAGAGGGACTAGCGGGAGACGAGCAGTACTTC. This translates into CASSQEGLAGDEQYF. The full variable domain, its missing parts supplied by reference TRBV14 and TRBJ2-7, is EAGVTQFPSHSVIEKGQTVTLRCDPISGHDNLYWYRRVMGKEIKFLLHFVKESKQDESGMPNNRFLAERTGGTYSTLKVQPAELEDSGVYFCASSQEGLAGDEQYFGPGTRLTVT.

The V and J genes are TRBV28 and TRBJ2-7, with TRBD1 matching over 9 bases. The germline V gene has CDR1 MDHEN and CDR2 SYDVKM. Unmatched junction bases numbered 8, after V lost 6 bases and J lost 2 bases. The CDR3 is made up of 15 amino acids. The DNA for the CDR3 is TGTGCCAGCAGAAAGGGACAGGGAGGTCCCTACGAGCAGTACTTC. Its translation: CASRKGQGGPYEQYF. The whole variable domain, remainder taken from reference TRBV28 and TRBJ2-7, is DVKVTQSSRYLVKRTGEKVFLECVQDMDHENMFWYRQDPGLGLRLIYFSYDVKMKEKGDIPEGYSVSREKKERFSLILESASTNQTSMYLCASRKGQGGPYEQYFGPGTRLTVT.

The chain couples TRBV14 to TRBJ2-5; D may be TRBD1 (6 bases). Germline CDR1 reads SGHDN; CDR2 reads FVKESK. This CDR3 is built from 13 residues. V dropped 4 bases and J dropped 5 bases, with 11 bases sitting between them. CDR3 loop: CASSLRGRETQYF. For the CDR3, the DNA is TGTGCCAGCAGCCTCAGGGGACGGGAGACCCAGTACTTC.

The chain employs TRBV6-5 and TRBJ2-5; D gene unclear. Trimming pared 6 bases from V and 2 bases from J, leaving 7 bases between. This CDR3 spans 12 amino acids. Germline lookup yields CDR1 MNHEY and CDR2 SVGAGI. The CDR3 DNA follows: TGTGCCAGCAGGTCGAGACAAGAGACCCAGTACTTC. Translated: CASRSRQETQYF.

The V and J genes are TRBV5-4 and TRBJ2-7; 9 nucleotides line up with TRBD1. This CDR3 has 15 residues. V was pared by 5 bases and J by 3 bases, with 9 bases of the junction left unmatched. Germline values: CDR1 SGHNT, CDR2 YYREEE (reference sequence). Written as DNA, the CDR3 is TGTGCCAGCAGGTCCGGGACAGGGATTCGCTACGAGCAGTACTTC. Translation: CASRSGTGIRYEQYF.

This clone was seen a single time. J is TRBJ2-7 and V is TRBV5-1; D is undetermined. Germline values: CDR1 SGHRS, CDR2 YFSETQ. Trimming stripped 5 bases from V and 3 bases from J, with 9 bases between. CDR3 length: 12 residues. The CDR3 reads CASSSDGYEQYF. The DNA of the CDR3 is TGCGCCAGCAGTTCAGATGGCTACGAGCAGTACTTC. The variable domain in full, completed from reference TRBV5-1 and TRBJ2-7, reads KAGVTQTPRYLIKTRGQQVTLSCSPISGHRSVSWYQQTPGQGLQFLFEYFSETQRNKGNFPGRFSGRQFSNSRSEMNVSTLELGDSALYLCASSSDGYEQYFGPGTRLTVT.

The rearrangement uses TRBV6-5 and TRBJ2-5; tentatively, D is TRBD1 (5 bases). CDR3 length equals 14 residues. Germline lookup yields CDR1 MNHEY and CDR2 SVGAGI. Deletions cut 0 bases from V and 2 bases from J, with 7 bases between. CDR3 in amino acids: CASSYSTAQETQYF. Here the CDR3 DNA reads TGTGCCAGCAGTTACTCGACAGCACAAGAGACCCAGTACTTC.

V usage is TRBV28 and J usage is TRBJ2-7; the match to TRBD1 covers 8 bases. The germline V gene encodes CDR1 MDHEN and CDR2 SYDVKM. Trimming took 11 bases from V and 2 from J; bases not matched to a gene: 11. The CDR3 spans 14 residues. CDR3 in amino acids: CAVRQGRGTYEQYF. For the CDR3, the DNA is TGTGCCGTTCGACAGGGGCGGGGCACCTACGAGCAGTACTTC. Together with reference TRBV28 and TRBJ2-7, the CDR3 gives the full variable domain: DVKVTQSSRYLVKRTGEKVFLECVQDMDHENMFWYRQDPGLGLRLIYFSYDVKMKEKGDIPEGYSVSREKKERFSLILESASTNQTSMYLCAVRQGRGTYEQYFGPGTRLTVT.

The genes are TRBV1 and TRBJ2-1; TRBD2, the D gene given by the table, was not confirmed from the DNA. TRBV1 is a recognized pseudogene. This CDR3 has 13 residues. The CDR3 DNA sequence: TGCACCAGCACGTCCCCAGCGGGAGGGCCGGTGTTCTTC. As protein: CTSTSPAGGPVFF.